This TCR beta chain was profiled in a study of blood T cell repertoires in COVID-19. The germline V gene has CDR1 SGDLS and CDR2 YYNGEE. Trimming pared 0 bases from V and 2 bases from J, leaving 9 bases between. The CDR3 runs to 15 residues. Sequenced by immunoSEQ multiplex PCR; TCRdb stores in-frame clones only, minus some. The sample includes 360,000 or so clones, about nine tenths of them seen just once. In regard to this clone: Within the sample, other DNA sequences also encode this same CDR3.

This sequence joins TRBV9 and TRBJ1-5; D is undetermined. The TCR comes from a woman aged 25 to 45 who had recovered from COVID-19. Sequencing input: PBMCs or T cells enriched from blood (not recorded which). CDR3 protein: CASSVAGTGNQPQHF. The DNA for the CDR3 is TGTGCCAGCAGCGTAGCGGGTACGGGCAATCAGCCCCAGCATTTT.